This is a list of T cell receptor beta chains from one sample in a study of blood T cell repertoires in COVID-19. Libraries were prepared by immunoSEQ multiplex PCR; TCRdb keeps only in-frame clonotypes and omits some of them. The sample yields more than 200,000 clones, about 85% seen once. Sample: PBMCs or T cells enriched from blood (not recorded which). The source is a man younger than 40 who had recovered from COVID-19. Both conserved end residues are part of each CDR3. A D gene is named only where the DNA matches it firmly.

v_call	j_call	d_call	cdr3_aa
TRBV3-1/TRBV3-2	TRBJ2-7	TRBD2	CASSLSGNSYEQYF
TRBV28	TRBJ2-7	TRBD2	CASRPPGTSGDFYEQYF
TRBV19	TRBJ1-2	-	CASRETGDPANYGYTF
TRBV27	TRBJ1-5	-	CASSLYGAARDTNQPQHF
TRBV5-1	TRBJ1-6	-	CASSLDFSGDGSPLHF
TRBV19	TRBJ2-3	-	CASSNRLADTQYF
TRBV29-1	TRBJ1-1	TRBD1	CSVKTGGGTEAFF
TRBV27	TRBJ2-7	-	CASSSRLAYEQYF
TRBV24-1	TRBJ1-2	TRBD1	CATSDRGRDGYTF
TRBV30	TRBJ1-1	TRBD1	CAWGQGQARRAFF
TRBV11-1	TRBJ1-4	-	CASSLDNAGDEKLFF
TRBV7-3	TRBJ2-2	TRBD2	CASSPPGGTPGELFF
TRBV7-9	TRBJ2-3	TRBD2	CASSLVGLAGAGDTQYF
TRBV3-1/TRBV3-2	TRBJ1-1	-	CASSQGGGPLEAFF
TRBV9	TRBJ2-3	TRBD2	CASSTSGRTAQYF
TRBV30	TRBJ1-1	TRBD1	CAWSRQGNTEAFF
TRBV3-1/TRBV3-2	TRBJ2-7	TRBD1	CASSHQAGTGGLNEQYF
TRBV7-9	TRBJ1-1	-	CATRTRSNTEAFF
TRBV19	TRBJ2-7	TRBD1	CASSTGQGLNEQYF
TRBV27	TRBJ2-4	TRBD2	CASSLYSGPKNIQYF
TRBV2	TRBJ1-6	-	CATTTEYNSPLHF
TRBV28	TRBJ1-5	-	CASSLTTSNQPQHF
TRBV5-4	TRBJ2-7	TRBD2	CASRTGTSGPYEQYF
TRBV10-3	TRBJ1-4	-	CAIAGGLGEKLFF
TRBV5-1	TRBJ1-4	-	CASSLWGGAASEKLFF
TRBV4-1	TRBJ1-2	-	CASSQVQGNGYTF
TRBV15	TRBJ2-3	-	CATSRAAGWDTQYF
TRBV11-2	TRBJ2-3	-	CASSAESFTSNTQYF
TRBV9	TRBJ2-7	-	CASSVGPALSGGEQYF
TRBV12-3/TRBV12-4	TRBJ1-5	-	CASTLGDQPQHF
TRBV3-1/TRBV3-2	TRBJ2-7	TRBD1	CASSQMGQGLHEQYF
TRBV6-5	TRBJ2-7	-	CASSYSESYEQYF
TRBV4-1	TRBJ1-2	-	CASSRLGDPGYTF
TRBV27	TRBJ1-1	TRBD1	CASSPYAGQGDTEAFF
TRBV7-6	TRBJ2-3	TRBD1	CASSTGTGVTDTQYF
TRBV10-2	TRBJ2-7	-	CASSSRTGGQLAGGYEQYF
TRBV6-1	TRBJ1-1	-	CASSDVGEGAFF
TRBV2	TRBJ2-7	-	CASRTPRSSYEQYF
TRBV18	TRBJ2-2	TRBD2	CASSPPGLAGGRTGELFF
TRBV6-1	TRBJ1-5	-	CASSDYWPQHF
TRBV5-4	TRBJ1-2	TRBD1	CASSPGQGNYGYTF
TRBV27	TRBJ1-1	-	CASSSPLNTEAFF
TRBV11-2	TRBJ2-7	TRBD2	CASSQLAGGYEQYF
TRBV5-1	TRBJ2-3	-	CASGPGDTQYF
TRBV19	TRBJ1-6	TRBD1	CASSNRGQGNSPLHF
TRBV28	TRBJ1-2	-	CATTATGGLGYTF
TRBV7-2	TRBJ2-5	-	CASTLEYQETQYF
TRBV30	TRBJ1-4	TRBD1	CAWSVQGTNEKLFF
TRBV5-1	TRBJ2-7	-	CASSSGTQSYEQYF
TRBV5-1	TRBJ2-3	TRBD2	CASSLTRFLAASTDTQYF
TRBV27	TRBJ1-6	TRBD1	CASSRDRGDISYNSPLHF
TRBV23-1	TRBJ1-4	-	CASSRSATNEKLFF
TRBV7-9	TRBJ1-2	TRBD1	CASSFGRTGTNYGYTF
TRBV28	TRBJ1-1	-	CASSLGGVGGPFF
TRBV4-3	TRBJ2-1	TRBD2	CASSQEASGGYEQFF
TRBV9	TRBJ2-3	TRBD2	CASSASGSGTDTQYF